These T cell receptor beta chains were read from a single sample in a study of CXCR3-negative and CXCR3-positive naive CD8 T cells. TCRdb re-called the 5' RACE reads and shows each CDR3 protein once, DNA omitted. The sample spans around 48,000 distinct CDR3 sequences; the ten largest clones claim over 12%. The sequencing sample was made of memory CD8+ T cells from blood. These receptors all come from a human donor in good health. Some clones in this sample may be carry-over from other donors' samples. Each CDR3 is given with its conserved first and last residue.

CASSPVVYEQYF TRBJ2-7 TRBV12-3/TRBV12-4
CSARGGTDYGYTF TRBJ1-2 TRBV20-1
CATSTAGTGGNEQFF TRBJ2-1 TRBV15
CASQPSASYNEQFF TRBJ2-1 TRBV7-9
CASSYGASGNTIYF TRBJ1-3 TRBV27
CASGTGGNTGELFF TRBJ2-2 TRBV6-4
CASSLSRQPRVYRFF TRBJ2-1 TRBV28
CSAEDPAARTADTQYF TRBJ2-3 TRBV20-1
CASSHQGDEQFF TRBJ2-1 TRBV14
CASSLYQGEDQPQHF TRBJ1-5 TRBV28
CASRRGQSDTGELFF TRBJ2-2 TRBV5-5
CASIFTTGEEQFF TRBJ2-1 TRBV6-6
CASSQGRTNTGELFF TRBJ2-2 TRBV3-1
CASSLEALFYEQYF TRBJ2-7 TRBV5-1
CASSFAGFGNQPQHF TRBJ1-5 TRBV28
CATSRENRNEQFF TRBJ2-1 TRBV15
CASSLGGQGDEAFF TRBJ1-1 TRBV27
CATSDLQGPPLRYTEVFF TRBJ1-1 TRBV24-1
CASSPSAEGTDTQYF TRBJ2-3 TRBV6-4
CASSEGEYQPQHF TRBJ1-5 TRBV6-4
CASTLAGADTDTQYF TRBJ2-3 TRBV6-2/TRBV6-3
CSVEEVNTDTQYF TRBJ2-3 TRBV29-1
CASSLGGSNEQFF TRBJ2-1 TRBV5-1
CASTGTGNYGYTF TRBJ1-2 TRBV12-3/TRBV12-4
CASKGSEKLFF TRBJ1-4 TRBV12-3/TRBV12-4
CASSGGEGAIYF TRBJ1-3 TRBV5-1
CASSTASSVDTQYF TRBJ2-3 TRBV7-9
CASTDRDRGFDEQFF TRBJ2-1 TRBV12-3/TRBV12-4
CASSQWLGGNLEAFF TRBJ1-1 TRBV14
CASSLAGPNTDTQYF TRBJ2-3 TRBV6-2/TRBV6-3
CASSLGGWANTGELFF TRBJ2-2 TRBV27
CAISLPSPRDNEQFF TRBJ2-1 TRBV10-3
CASSQLAGGPYNEQFF TRBJ2-1 TRBV14
CASSERSSYNEQFF TRBJ2-1 TRBV28
CASRTQQGSRFTDTQYF TRBJ2-3 TRBV6-2/TRBV6-3
CASSPGTGEDTEAFF TRBJ1-1 TRBV30
CAVQGSGQPQHF TRBJ1-5 TRBV28